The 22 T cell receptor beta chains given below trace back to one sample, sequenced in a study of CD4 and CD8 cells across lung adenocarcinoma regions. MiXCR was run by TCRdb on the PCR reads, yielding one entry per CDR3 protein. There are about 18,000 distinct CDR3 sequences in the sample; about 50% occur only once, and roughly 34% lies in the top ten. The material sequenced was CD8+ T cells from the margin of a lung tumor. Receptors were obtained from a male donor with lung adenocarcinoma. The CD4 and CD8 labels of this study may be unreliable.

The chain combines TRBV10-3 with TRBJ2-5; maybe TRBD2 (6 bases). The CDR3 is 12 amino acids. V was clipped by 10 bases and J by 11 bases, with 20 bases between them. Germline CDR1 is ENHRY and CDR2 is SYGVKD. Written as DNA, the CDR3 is TGTGCCACCGGACTGACTTCTCGGGAGCAGTACTTC. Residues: CATGLTSREQYF.

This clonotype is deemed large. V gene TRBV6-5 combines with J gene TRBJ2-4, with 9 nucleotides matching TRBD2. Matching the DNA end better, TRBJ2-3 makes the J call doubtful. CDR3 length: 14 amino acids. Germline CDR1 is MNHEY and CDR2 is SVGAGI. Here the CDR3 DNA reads TGTGCCAGCAGATTAGCGGGAGTGGGAGATACGCAGTATTTT. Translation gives CASRLAGVGDTQYF.

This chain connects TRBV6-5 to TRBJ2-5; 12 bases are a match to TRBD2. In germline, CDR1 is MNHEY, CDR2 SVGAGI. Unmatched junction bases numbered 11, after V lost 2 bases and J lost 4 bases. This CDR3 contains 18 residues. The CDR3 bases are TGTGCCAGCAGTTACGGGCGTCTCGCGGGACTAGCGGGAGAGACCCAGTACTTC. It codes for CASSYGRLAGLAGETQYF.

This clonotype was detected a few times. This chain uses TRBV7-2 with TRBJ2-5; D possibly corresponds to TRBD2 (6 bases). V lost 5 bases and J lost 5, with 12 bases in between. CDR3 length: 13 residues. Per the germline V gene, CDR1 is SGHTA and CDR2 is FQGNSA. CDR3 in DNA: TGTGCCAGCAGCCGTCGGGGGAGGGAGACCCAGTACTTC. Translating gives CASSRRGRETQYF.

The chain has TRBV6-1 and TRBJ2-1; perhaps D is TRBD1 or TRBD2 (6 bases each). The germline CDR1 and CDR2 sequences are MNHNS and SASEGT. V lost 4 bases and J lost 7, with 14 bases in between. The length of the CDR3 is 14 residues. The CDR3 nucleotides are TGTGCCAGCAGTGCGGGGGCGGGGCTGAATGAGCAGTTCTTC. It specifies CASSAGAGLNEQFF.

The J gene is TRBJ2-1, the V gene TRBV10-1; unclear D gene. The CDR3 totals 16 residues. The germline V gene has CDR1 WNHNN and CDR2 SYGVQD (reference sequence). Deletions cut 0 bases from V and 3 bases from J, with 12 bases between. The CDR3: CASSESKGSGYNEQFF. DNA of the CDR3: TGCGCCAGCAGTGAGTCTAAGGGATCGGGCTACAATGAGCAGTTCTTC.

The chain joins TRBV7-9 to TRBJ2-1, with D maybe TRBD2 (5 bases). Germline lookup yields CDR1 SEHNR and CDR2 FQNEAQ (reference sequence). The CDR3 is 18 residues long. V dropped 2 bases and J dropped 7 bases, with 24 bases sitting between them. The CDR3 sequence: CASSLLSVGNRSRNEQFF. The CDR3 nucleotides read TGTGCCAGCAGCTTATTATCCGTCGGGAACCGGAGTAGGAATGAGCAGTTCTTC.

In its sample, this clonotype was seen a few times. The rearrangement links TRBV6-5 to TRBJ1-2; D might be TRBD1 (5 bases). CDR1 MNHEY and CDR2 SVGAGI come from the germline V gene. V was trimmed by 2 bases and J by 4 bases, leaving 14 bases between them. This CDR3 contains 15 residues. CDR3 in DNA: TGTGCCAGCAGTTACGCCCAGCGAGGGACCTATGGCTACACCTTC. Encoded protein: CASSYAQRGTYGYTF.

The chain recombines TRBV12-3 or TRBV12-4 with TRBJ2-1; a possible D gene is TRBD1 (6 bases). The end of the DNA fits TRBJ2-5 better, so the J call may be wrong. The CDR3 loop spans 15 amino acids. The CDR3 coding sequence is TGTGCCAGCAGTTCCACTACAGGGATGGGAGAGACCCAGTACTTC. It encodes CASSSTTGMGETQYF.

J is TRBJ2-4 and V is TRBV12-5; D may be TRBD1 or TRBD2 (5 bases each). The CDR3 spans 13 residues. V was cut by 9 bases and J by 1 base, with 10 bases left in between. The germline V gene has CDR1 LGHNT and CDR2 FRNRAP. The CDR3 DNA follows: TGTGCTAGCGGAGAGGGGGCCAAAAACATTCAGTACTTC. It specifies CASGEGAKNIQYF. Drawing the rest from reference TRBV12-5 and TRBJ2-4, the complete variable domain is DARVTQTPRHKVTEMGQEVTMRCQPILGHNTVFWYRQTMMQGLELLAYFRNRAPLDDSGMPKDRFSAEMPDATLATLKIQPSEPRDSAVYFCASGEGAKNIQYFGAGTRLSVL.

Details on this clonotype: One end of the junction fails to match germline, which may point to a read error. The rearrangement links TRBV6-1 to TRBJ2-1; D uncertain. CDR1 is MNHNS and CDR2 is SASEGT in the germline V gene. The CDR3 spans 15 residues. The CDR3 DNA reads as TGTGCCAGGGGCCTCCAGGCTGTCAGAACAGATGCGCAGTATTTC. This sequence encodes CARGLQAVRTDAQYF.

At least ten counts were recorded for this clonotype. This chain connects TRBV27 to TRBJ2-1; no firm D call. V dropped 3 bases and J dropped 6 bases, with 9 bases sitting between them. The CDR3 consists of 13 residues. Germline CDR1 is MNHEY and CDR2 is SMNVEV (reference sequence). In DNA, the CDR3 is TGTGCCAGCAGTTTTTCCGGGCCCAATGAGCAGTTCTTC. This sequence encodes CASSFSGPNEQFF.

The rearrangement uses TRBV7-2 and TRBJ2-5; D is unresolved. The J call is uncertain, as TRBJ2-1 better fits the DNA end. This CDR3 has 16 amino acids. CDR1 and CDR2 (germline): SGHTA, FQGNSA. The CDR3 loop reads CASSIKAVSLQETQFF. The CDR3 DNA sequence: TGTGCCAGCAGCATCAAAGCTGTGAGTCTCCAAGAGACCCAGTTCTTC.

The DNA for the CDR3 is TGTGCCAGCAGTTTATTTGGCAGACAAGAGACCCAGTACTTC. Protein sequence: CASSLFGRQETQYF. The chain links TRBV27 to TRBJ2-5; D gene unclear. The CDR3 loop spans 14 amino acids. Trimming stripped 1 base from V and 2 bases from J, with 8 bases between. Germline V gene sequence: CDR1 MNHEY, CDR2 SMNVEV (reference sequence).

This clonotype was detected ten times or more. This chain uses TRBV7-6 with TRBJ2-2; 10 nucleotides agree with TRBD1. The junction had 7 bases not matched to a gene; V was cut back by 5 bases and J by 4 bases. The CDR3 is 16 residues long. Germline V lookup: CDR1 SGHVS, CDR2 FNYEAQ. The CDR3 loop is CASSQGTGARTGELFF. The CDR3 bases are TGTGCCAGCAGCCAAGGGACAGGGGCCCGCACCGGGGAGCTGTTTTTT.

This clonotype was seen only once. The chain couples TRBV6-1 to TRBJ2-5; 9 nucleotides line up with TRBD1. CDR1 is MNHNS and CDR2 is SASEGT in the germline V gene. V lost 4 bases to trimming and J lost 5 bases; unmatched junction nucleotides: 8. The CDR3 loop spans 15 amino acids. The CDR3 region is CASSGDPGTGETQYF. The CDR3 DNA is TGTGCCAGCAGTGGTGATCCCGGGACAGGGGAGACCCAGTACTTC.

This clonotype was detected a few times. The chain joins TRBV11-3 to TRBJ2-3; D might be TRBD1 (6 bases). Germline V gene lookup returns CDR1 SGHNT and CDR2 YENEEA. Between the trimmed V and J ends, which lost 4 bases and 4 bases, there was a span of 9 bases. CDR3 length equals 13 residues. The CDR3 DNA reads TGTGCCAGCAGCTACGACAGGTCAGATACGCAGTATTTT. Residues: CASSYDRSDTQYF.

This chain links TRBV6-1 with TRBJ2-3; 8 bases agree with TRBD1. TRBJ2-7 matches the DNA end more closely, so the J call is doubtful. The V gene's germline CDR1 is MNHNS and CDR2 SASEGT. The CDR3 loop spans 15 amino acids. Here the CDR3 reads CARGPGGARGDTQYF. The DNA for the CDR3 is TGTGCCAGGGGTCCAGGGGGCGCACGCGGAGATACGCAGTACTTC.

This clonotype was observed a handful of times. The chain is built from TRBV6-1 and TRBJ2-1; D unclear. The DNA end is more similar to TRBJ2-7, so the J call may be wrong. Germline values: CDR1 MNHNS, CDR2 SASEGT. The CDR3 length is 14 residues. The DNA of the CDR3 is TGTGCCAGCAGTGAATCTGCCAGGTCGGGCGAGCAGTACTTC. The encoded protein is CASSESARSGEQYF.

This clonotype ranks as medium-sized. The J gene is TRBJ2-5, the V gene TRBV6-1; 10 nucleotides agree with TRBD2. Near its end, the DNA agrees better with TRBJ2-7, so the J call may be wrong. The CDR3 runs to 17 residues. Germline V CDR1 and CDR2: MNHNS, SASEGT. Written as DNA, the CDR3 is TGTGCCAGCAGTGAACTCAGGACGGGACTAGCGAGGTACGAGCAGTACTTC. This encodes CASSELRTGLARYEQYF.

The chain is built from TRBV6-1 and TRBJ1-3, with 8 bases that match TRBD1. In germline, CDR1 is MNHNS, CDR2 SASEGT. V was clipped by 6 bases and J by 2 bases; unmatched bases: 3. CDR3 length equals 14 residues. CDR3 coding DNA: TGTGCCAGCAGAGGACAGGGAGCTGGAAACACCATATATTTT. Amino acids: CASRGQGAGNTIYF.

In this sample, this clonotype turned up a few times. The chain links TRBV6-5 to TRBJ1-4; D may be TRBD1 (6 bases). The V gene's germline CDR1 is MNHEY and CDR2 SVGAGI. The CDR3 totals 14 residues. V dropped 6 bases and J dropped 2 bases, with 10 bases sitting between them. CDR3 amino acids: CASSYTGTNEKLFF. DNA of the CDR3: TGTGCCAGCAGCTACACAGGGACTAATGAAAAACTGTTTTTT.